This TCR beta chain stems from a study of blood T cell repertoires in COVID-19. Across the whole study: Both acute and convalescent COVID-19 samples were obtained from the United States, Italy and Spain. PBMCs, B-cell-depleted T cells, or T cells were the source of the cDNA or gDNA that made up the material.

Per the authors' pipeline: Researchers report that nucleated cell counts were estimated from reference gene primer amplification. The data were produced by immunoSEQ multiplex PCR, yet TCRdb's version contains in-frame clones alone and is incomplete. The V and J calls and clone size are taken from that table; D and trimming were inferred from the DNA. The top ten hold approximately 6.5% of the sample, which has a few hundred thousand clones, 89% seen once. V was pared by 4 bases and J by 1 base, with 10 bases of the junction left unmatched. Germline V lookup: CDR1 SGHRS, CDR2 YFSETQ. There are 17 residues in the CDR3.

J is TRBJ1-3 and V is TRBV5-1; 8 nucleotides line up with TRBD1. Sequencing input: peripheral blood. The receptor was isolated from a man aged 18 to 29 who had recovered from COVID-19. CDR3: CASSPEAGGKSGNTIYF. The CDR3 DNA reads TGCGCCAGCAGCCCCGAGGCAGGGGGCAAGTCTGGAAACACCATATATTTT.